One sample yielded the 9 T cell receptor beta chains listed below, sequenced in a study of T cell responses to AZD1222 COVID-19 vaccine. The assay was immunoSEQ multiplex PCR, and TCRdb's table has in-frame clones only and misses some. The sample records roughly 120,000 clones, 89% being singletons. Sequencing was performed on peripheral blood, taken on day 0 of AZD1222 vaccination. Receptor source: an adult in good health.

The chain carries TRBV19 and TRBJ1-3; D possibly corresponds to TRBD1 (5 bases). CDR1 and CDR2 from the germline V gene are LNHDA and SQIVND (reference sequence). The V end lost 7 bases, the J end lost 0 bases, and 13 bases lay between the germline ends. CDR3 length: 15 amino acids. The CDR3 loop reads CASTSDSISGNTIYF. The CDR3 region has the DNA TGTGCCAGTACCTCTGACAGCATCTCTGGAAACACCATATATTTT.

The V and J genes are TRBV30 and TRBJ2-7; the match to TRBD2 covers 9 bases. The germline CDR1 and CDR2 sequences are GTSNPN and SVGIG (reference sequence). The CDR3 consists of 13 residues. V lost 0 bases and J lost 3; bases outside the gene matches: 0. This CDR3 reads CAWSVAGGYEQYF. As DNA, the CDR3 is TGTGCCTGGAGTGTAGCGGGAGGCTACGAGCAGTACTTC.

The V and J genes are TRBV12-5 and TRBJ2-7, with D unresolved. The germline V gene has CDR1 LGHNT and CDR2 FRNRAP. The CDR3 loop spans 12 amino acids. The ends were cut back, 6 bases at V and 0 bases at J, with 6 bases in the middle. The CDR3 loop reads CASGPSSYEQYF. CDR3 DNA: TGTGCTAGTGGCCCGAGCTCCTACGAGCAGTACTTC.

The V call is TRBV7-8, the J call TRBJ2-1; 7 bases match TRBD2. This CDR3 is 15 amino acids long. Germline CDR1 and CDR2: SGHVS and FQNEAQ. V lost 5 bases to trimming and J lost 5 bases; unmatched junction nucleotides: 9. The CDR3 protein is CASSGGLLGDNEQFF. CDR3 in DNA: TGTGCCAGCAGCGGGGGACTACTGGGGGACAATGAGCAGTTCTTC.

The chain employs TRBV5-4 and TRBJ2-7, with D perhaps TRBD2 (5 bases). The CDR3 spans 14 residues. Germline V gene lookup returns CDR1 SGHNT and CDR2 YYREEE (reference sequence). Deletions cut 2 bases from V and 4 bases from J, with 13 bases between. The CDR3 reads CASSFATGVYEQYF. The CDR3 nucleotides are TGTGCCAGCAGCTTCGCGACCGGGGTTTACGAGCAGTACTTC.

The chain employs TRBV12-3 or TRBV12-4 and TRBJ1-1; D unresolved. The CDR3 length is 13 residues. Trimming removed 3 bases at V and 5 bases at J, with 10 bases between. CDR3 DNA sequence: TGTGCCAGCAGTTTTGGCGAGAGAACTGAAGCTTTCTTT. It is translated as CASSFGERTEAFF.

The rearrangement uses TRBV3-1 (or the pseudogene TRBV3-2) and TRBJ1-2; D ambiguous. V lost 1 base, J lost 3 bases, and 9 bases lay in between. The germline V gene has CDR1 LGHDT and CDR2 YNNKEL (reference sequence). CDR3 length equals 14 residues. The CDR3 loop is CASSQVRQDYGYTF. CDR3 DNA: TGTGCCAGCAGCCAAGTGCGGCAGGACTATGGCTACACCTTC.

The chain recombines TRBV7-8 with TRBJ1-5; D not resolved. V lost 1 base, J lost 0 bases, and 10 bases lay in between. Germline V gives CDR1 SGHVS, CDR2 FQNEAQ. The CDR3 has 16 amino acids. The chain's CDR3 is CASSLEAAGSNQPQHF. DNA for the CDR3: TGTGCCAGCAGCTTAGAGGCGGCCGGTAGCAATCAGCCCCAGCATTTT.

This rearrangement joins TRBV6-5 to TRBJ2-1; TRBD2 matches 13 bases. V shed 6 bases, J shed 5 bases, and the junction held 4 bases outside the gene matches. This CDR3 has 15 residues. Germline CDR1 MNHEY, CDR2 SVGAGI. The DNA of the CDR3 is TGTGCCAGCAGCTACGGACTAGCGGGAGACAATGAGCAGTTCTTC. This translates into CASSYGLAGDNEQFF.